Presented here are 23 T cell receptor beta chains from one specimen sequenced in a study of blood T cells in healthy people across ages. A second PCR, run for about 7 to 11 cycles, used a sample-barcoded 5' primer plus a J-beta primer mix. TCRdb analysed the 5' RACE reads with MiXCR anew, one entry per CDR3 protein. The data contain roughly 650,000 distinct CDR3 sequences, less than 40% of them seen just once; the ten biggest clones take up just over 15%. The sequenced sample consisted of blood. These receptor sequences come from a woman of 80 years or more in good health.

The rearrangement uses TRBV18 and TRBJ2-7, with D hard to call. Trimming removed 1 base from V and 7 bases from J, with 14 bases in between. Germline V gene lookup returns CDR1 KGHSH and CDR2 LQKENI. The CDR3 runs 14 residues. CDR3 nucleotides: TGTGCCAGCTCACCACAGGGAAGCTACAATGAGCAGTACTTC. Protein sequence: CASSPQGSYNEQYF.

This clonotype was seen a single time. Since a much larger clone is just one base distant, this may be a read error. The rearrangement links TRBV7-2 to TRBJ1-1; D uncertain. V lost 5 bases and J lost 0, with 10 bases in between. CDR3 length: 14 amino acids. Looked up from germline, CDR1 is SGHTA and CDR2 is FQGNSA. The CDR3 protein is CASSPADMNTEAFF. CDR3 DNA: TGTGCCAGCAGCCCGGCAGACATGAACACTGAAGCTTTCTTT.

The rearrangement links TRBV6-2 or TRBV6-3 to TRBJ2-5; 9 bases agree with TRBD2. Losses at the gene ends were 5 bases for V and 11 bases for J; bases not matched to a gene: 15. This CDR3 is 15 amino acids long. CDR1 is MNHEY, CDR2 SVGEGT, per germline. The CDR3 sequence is CASSELAGVLVWQYF. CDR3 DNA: TGTGCCAGCAGTGAGTTAGCGGGGGTCTTGGTTTGGCAGTACTTC.

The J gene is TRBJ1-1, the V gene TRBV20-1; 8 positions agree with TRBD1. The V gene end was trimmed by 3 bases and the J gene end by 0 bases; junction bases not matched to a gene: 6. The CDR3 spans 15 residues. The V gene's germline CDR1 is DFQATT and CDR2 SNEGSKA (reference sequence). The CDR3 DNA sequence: TGCAGTGCTAGTTGGGACAGGAAATTGAACACTGAAGCTTTCTTT. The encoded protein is CSASWDRKLNTEAFF.

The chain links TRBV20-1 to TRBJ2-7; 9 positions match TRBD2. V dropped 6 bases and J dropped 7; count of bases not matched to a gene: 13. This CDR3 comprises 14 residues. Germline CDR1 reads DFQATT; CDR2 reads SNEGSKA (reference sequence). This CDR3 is CSADKRGAQGEQYF. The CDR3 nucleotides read TGCAGTGCCGACAAGCGGGGGGCCCAGGGTGAGCAGTACTTC.

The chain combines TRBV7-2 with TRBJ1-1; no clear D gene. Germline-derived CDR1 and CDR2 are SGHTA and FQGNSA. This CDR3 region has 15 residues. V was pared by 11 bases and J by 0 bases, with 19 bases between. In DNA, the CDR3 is TGTGCCTCCGCCGGGAGAAGTCTCATGAACACTGAAGCTTTCTTT. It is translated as CASAGRSLMNTEAFF. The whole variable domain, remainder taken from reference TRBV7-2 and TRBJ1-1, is GAGVSQSPSNKVTEKGKDVELRCDPISGHTALYWYRQSLGQGLEFLIYFQGNSAPDKSGLPSDRFSAERTGGSVSTLTIQRTQQEDSAVYLCASAGRSLMNTEAFFGQGTRLTVV.

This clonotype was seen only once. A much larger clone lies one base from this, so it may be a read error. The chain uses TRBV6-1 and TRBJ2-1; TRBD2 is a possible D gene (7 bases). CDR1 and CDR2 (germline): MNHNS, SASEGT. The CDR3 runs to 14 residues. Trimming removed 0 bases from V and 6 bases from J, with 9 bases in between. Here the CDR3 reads CASSEAGGANEQFF. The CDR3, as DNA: TGTGCCAGCAGTGAAGCGGGGGGGGCCAATGAGCAGTTCTTC.

The CDR3, as DNA: TGTGCCAGCAGCCGCCAAACAGGGGGCCCCAGTGAAGCTTTCTTT. This sequence encodes CASSRQTGGPSEAFF. The rearrangement joins TRBV14 to TRBJ1-1; the match to TRBD1 covers 9 bases. Looked up from germline, CDR1 is SGHDN and CDR2 is FVKESK. There are 15 residues in the CDR3. Losses at the gene ends were 4 bases for V and 7 bases for J; bases not matched to a gene: 10.

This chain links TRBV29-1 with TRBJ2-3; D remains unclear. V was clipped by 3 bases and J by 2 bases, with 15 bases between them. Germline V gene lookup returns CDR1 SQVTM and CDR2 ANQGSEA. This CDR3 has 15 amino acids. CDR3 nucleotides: TGCAGCGTTGAGTCTGGGCAGGCTTACACAGATACGCAGTATTTT. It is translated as CSVESGQAYTDTQYF.

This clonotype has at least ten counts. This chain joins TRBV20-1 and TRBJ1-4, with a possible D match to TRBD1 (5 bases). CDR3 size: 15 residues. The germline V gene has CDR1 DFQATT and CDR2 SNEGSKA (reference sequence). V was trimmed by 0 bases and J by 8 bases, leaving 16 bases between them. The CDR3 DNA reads TGCAGTGCTAGAGATCCTGAAAGGGAGGGGGAAAAACTGTTTTTT. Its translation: CSARDPEREGEKLFF.

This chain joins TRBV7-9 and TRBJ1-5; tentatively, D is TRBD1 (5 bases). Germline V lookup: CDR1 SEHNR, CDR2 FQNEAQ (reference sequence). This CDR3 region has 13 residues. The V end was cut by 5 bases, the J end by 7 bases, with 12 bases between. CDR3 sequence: CASSRDVWQPQHF. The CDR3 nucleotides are TGTGCCAGCAGCCGGGACGTCTGGCAGCCCCAGCATTTT.

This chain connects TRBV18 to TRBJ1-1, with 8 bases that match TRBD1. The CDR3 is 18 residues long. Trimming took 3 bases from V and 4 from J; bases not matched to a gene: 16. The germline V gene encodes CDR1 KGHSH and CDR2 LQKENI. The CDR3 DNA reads TGTGCCAGCTCACCGAGTTTTAGGACAGGGAAAGATGGCACTGAAGCTTTCTTT. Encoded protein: CASSPSFRTGKDGTEAFF.

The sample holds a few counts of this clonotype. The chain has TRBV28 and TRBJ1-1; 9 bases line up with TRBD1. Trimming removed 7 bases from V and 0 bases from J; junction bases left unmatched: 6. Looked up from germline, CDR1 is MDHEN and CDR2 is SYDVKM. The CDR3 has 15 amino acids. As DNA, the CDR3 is TGTGCCAGCACCCGGACAGGGGTCATGAACACTGAAGCTTTCTTT. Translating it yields CASTRTGVMNTEAFF.

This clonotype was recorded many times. CDR3 nucleotides: TGCGCCAGCAGCCCCCTCCCGGGGCGCTCCTACAATGAGCAGTTCTTC. It codes for CASSPLPGRSYNEQFF. J is TRBJ2-1 and V is TRBV5-1, with D possibly being TRBD1 or TRBD2 (5 bases each). Germline CDR1 reads SGHRS; CDR2 reads YFSETQ. The CDR3 runs to 16 residues. Trimming shortened V by 4 bases and J by 0 bases, and 14 bases separated the two germline ends. Full variable domain (rest looked up from reference TRBV5-1 and TRBJ2-1): KAGVTQTPRYLIKTRGQQVTLSCSPISGHRSVSWYQQTPGQGLQFLFEYFSETQRNKGNFPGRFSGRQFSNSRSEMNVSTLELGDSALYLCASSPLPGRSYNEQFFGPGTRLTVL.

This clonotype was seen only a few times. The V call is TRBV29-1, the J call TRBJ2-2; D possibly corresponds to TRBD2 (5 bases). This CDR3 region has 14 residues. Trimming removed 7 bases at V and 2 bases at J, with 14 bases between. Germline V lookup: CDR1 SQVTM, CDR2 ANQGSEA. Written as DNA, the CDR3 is TGCAGCGGTAGCGCCTTAGGAAACACCGGGGAGCTGTTTTTT. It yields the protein CSGSALGNTGELFF.

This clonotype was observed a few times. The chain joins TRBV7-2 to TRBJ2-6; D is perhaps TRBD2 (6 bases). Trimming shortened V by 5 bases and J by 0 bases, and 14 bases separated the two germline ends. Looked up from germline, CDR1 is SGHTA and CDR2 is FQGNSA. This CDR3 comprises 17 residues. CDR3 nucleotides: TGTGCCAGCAGCCCCCCTGGGGGGAGCTCTGGGGCCAACGTCCTGACTTTC. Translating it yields CASSPPGGSSGANVLTF. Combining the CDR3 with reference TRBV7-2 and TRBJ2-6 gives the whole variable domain GAGVSQSPSNKVTEKGKDVELRCDPISGHTALYWYRQSLGQGLEFLIYFQGNSAPDKSGLPSDRFSAERTGGSVSTLTIQRTQQEDSAVYLCASSPPGGSSGANVLTFGAGSRLTVL.

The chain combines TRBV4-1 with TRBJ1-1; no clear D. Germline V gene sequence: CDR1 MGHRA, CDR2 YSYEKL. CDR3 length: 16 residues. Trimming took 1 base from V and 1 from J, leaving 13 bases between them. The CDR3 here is CASSQVERPSNTEAFF. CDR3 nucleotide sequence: TGCGCCAGCAGCCAAGTGGAGCGCCCTTCGAACACTGAAGCTTTCTTT.

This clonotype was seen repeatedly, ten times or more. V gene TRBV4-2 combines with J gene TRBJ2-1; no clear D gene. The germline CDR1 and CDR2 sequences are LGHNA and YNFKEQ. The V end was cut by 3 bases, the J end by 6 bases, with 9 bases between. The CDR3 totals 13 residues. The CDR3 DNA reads TGTGCCAGCAGCCAGGTAATGGGCAATGAGCAGTTCTTC. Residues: CASSQVMGNEQFF.

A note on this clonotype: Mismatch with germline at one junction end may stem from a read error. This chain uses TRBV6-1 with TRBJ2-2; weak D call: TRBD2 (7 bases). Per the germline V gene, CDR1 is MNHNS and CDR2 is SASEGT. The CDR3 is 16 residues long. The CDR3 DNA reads TGTGCCAGCAGTGAGGCCCCTACAGGGTGGGGCGGGGGGCTGTTTTTT. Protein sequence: CASSEAPTGWGGGLFF.

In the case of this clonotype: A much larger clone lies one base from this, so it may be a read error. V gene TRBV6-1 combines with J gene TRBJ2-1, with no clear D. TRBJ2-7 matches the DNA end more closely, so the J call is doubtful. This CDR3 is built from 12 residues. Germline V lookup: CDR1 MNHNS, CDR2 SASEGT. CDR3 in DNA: TGTGCCAGCAGTGACCTGACTCGTGAGCAGTACTTC. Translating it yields CASSDLTREQYF.

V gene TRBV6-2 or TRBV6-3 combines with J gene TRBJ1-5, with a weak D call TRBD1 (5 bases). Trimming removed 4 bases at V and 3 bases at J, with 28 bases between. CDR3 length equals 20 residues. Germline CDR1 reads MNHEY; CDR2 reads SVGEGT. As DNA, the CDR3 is TGTGCCAGCAGTTTCGAGGGGTCCCCCGGTCGGGGTTTTTTCAATCAGCCCCAGCATTTT. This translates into CASSFEGSPGRGFFNQPQHF.

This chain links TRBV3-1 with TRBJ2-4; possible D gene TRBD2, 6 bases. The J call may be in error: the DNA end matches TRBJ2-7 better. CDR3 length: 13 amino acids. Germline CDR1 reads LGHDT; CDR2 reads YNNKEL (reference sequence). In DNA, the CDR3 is TGTGCCAGCAGCCGCGGGGTTTGCTACGAGCAGTACTTC. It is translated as CASSRGVCYEQYF.

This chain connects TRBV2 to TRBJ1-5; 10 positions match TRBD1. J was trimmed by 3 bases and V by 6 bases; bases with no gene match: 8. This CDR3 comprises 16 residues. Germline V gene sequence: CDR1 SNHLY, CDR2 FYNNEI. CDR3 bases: TGTGCCAGCAGGCCCGACAGGGGGCGCGTCAATCAGCCCCAGCATTTT. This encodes CASRPDRGRVNQPQHF.